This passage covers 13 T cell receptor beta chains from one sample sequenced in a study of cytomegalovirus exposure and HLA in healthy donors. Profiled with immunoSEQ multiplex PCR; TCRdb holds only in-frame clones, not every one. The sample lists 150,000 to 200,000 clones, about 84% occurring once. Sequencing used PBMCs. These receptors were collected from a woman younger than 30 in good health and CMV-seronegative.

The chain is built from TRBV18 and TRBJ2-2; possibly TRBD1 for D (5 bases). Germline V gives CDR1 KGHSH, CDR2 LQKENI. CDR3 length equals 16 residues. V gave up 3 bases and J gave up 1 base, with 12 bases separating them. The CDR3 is CASSPRQQGNTGELFF. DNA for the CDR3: TGTGCCAGCTCACCCCGTCAGCAGGGGAACACCGGGGAGCTGTTTTTT.

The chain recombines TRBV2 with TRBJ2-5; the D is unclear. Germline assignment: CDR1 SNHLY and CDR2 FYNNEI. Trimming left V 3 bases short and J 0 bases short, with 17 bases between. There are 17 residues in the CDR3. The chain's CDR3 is CASSDSAGPRYQETQYF. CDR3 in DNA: TGTGCCAGCAGTGATTCCGCAGGCCCCAGGTACCAAGAGACCCAGTACTTC. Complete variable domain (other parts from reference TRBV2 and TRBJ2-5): EPEVTQTPSHQVTQMGQEVILRCVPISNHLYFYWYRQILGQKVEFLVSFYNNEISEKSEIFDDQFSVERPDGSNFTLKIRSTKLEDSAMYFCASSDSAGPRYQETQYFGPGTRLLVL.

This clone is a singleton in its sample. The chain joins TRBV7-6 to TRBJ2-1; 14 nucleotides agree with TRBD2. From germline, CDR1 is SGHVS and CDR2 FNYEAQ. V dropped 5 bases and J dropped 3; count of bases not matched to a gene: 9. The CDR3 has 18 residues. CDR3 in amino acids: CASSAGLAGGTYYNEQFF. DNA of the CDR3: TGTGCCAGCAGCGCCGGACTAGCGGGGGGTACGTACTACAATGAGCAGTTCTTC. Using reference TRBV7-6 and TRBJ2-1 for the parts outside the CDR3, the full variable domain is GAGVSQSPRYKVTKRGQDVALRCDPISGHVSLYWYRQALGQGPEFLTYFNYEAQQDKSGLPNDRFSAERPEGSISTLTIQRTEQRDSAMYRCASSAGLAGGTYYNEQFFGPGTRLTVL.

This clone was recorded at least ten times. The CDR3 loop is CASSIRQGELNQPQHF. The CDR3 DNA follows: TGTGCCAGTAGTATACGACAGGGGGAATTGAATCAGCCCCAGCATTTT. The chain couples TRBV19 to TRBJ1-5, with 9 bases aligning to TRBD1. The CDR3 is 16 amino acids. V lost 2 bases, J lost 4 bases, and 6 bases stayed unmatched. Germline V lookup: CDR1 LNHDA, CDR2 SQIVND (reference sequence).

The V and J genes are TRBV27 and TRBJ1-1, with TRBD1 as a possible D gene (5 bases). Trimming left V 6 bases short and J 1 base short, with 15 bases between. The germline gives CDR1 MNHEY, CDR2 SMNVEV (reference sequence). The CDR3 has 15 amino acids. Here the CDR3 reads CASSFGSQGNTEAFF. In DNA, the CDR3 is TGTGCCAGCAGCTTCGGTTCTCAGGGGAACACTGAAGCTTTCTTT.

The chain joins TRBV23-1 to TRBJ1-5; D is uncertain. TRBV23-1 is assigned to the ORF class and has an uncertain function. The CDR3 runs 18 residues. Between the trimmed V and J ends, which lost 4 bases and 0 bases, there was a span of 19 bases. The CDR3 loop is CASSPKPPSSLSNQPQHF. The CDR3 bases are TGCGCCAGCAGTCCGAAGCCCCCGTCCTCCCTTAGCAATCAGCCCCAGCATTTT.

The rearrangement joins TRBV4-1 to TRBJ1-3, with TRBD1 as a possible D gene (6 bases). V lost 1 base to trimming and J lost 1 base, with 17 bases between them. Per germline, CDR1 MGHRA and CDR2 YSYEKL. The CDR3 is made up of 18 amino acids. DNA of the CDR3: TGCGCCAGCAGCCAAGGGTTAAGGACAGTTAATTCTGGAAACACCATATATTTT. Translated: CASSQGLRTVNSGNTIYF.

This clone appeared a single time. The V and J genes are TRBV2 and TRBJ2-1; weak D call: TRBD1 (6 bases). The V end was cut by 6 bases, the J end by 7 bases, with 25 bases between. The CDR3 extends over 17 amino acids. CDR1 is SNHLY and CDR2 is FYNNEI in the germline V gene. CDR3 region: CASSRNGQPGLGNEQFF. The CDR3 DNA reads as TGTGCCAGCAGCCGAAACGGACAGCCGGGATTAGGGAATGAGCAGTTCTTC.

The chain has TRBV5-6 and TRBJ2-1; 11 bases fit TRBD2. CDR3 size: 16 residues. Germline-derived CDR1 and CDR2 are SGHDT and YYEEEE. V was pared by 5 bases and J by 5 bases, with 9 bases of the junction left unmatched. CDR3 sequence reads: CASRPPGLAANNEQFF. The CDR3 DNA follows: TGTGCCAGCAGACCACCGGGACTAGCGGCAAACAATGAGCAGTTCTTC.

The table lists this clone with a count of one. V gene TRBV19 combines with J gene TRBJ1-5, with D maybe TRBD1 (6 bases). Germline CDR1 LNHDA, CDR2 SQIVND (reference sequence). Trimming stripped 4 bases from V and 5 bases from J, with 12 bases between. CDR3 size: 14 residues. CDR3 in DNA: TGTGCCAGTAGTACCCGAGGGGGTTATCAGCCCCAGCATTTT. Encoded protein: CASSTRGGYQPQHF.

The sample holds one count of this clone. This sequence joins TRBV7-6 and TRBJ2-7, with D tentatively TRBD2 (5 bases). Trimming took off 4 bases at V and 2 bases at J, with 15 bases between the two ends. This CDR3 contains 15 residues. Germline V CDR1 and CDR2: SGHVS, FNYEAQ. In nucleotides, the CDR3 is TGTGCCAGCAGCTCTTCGTCGGGGTTGACCTACGAGCAGTACTTC. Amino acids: CASSSSSGLTYEQYF.

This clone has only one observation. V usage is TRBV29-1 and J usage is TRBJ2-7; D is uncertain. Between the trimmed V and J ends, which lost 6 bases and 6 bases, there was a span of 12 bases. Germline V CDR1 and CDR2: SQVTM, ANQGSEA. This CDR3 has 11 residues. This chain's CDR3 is CSVEVYREQYF. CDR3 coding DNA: TGCAGCGTCGAGGTCTACCGCGAGCAGTACTTC.

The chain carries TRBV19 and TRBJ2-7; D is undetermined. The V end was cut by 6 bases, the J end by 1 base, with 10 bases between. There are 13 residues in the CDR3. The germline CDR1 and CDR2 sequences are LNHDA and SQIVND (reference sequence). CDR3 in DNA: TGTGCCAGTAGCTCGACTGATTCCTACGAGCAGTACTTC. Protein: CASSSTDSYEQYF.